These 21 T cell receptor beta chains came from one sample sequenced in a study of cytomegalovirus exposure and HLA in healthy donors. Primers: 60 Vbeta forward and 13 Jbeta reverse. Sequenced by immunoSEQ multiplex PCR; TCRdb stores in-frame clones only, minus some. The sample features approximately 210,000 clones, with roughly 0.98% in its top ten. Sequenced sample: PBMCs. The source is a woman in her 30s in good health and CMV-seropositive.

The V and J genes are TRBV28 and TRBJ2-3; TRBD1 is a possible D gene (6 bases). V was trimmed by 5 bases and J by 1 base, leaving 16 bases between them. The CDR3 has 16 amino acids. Germline V gives CDR1 MDHEN, CDR2 SYDVKM. The CDR3 DNA reads as TGTGCCAGCAGTCTCTTAAACAGGGATGGCACAGATACGCAGTATTTT. This translates into CASSLLNRDGTDTQYF.

Concerning this clone: The sample holds other DNA sequences that translate to the same CDR3. The rearrangement joins TRBV6-1 to TRBJ2-7; 11 bases agree with TRBD2. The CDR3 length is 15 residues. V dropped 6 bases and J dropped 3; count of bases not matched to a gene: 7. Germline CDR1 and CDR2: MNHNS and SASEGT. CDR3 bases: TGTGCCAGCAGCGAGGCCGGGACTAGCGGCTACGAGCAGTACTTC. Encoded protein: CASSEAGTSGYEQYF.

This chain joins TRBV19 and TRBJ1-1, with D perhaps matching TRBD1 (6 bases). The CDR3 runs 15 residues. The V gene lost 4 bases and the J gene lost 6 bases, with 18 bases spanning the gap. Germline-derived CDR1 and CDR2 are LNHDA and SQIVND (reference sequence). The CDR3 loop reads CASSSIGTSPPEAFF. The CDR3 nucleotides read TGTGCCAGTAGTAGTATCGGGACATCCCCCCCTGAAGCTTTCTTT.

This chain uses TRBV28 with TRBJ2-7, with D perhaps TRBD1 (5 bases). Per germline, CDR1 MDHEN and CDR2 SYDVKM. The CDR3 spans 14 residues. V was trimmed by 3 bases and J by 2 bases, leaving 11 bases between them. The CDR3 DNA reads as TGTGCCAGCAGTTTTACAGGTGTAGCCTACGAGCAGTACTTC. It is translated as CASSFTGVAYEQYF.

The chain combines TRBV30 with TRBJ2-3; possibly TRBD2 for D (6 bases). Germline CDR1 and CDR2: GTSNPN and SVGIG (reference sequence). V lost 4 bases and J 0 bases, leaving 8 bases between the germline ends. The CDR3 is 13 amino acids. CDR3 DNA: TGTGCCTGGACTAGCGCTAGCACAGATACGCAGTATTTT. It encodes CAWTSASTDTQYF. The whole variable domain, remainder taken from reference TRBV30 and TRBJ2-3, is SQTIHQWPATLVQPVGSPLSLECTVEGTSNPNLYWYRQAAGRGLQLLFYSVGIGQISSEVPQNLSASRPQDRQFILSSKKLLLSDSGFYLCAWTSASTDTQYFGPGTRLTVL.

The V gene is TRBV7-2, the J gene TRBJ2-3; TRBD2 is a possible D gene (6 bases). CDR3 size: 16 residues. The germline gives CDR1 SGHTA, CDR2 FQGNSA. Trimming cost V 1 base and J 0 bases, with 11 bases left between them. The CDR3 DNA reads as TGTGCCAGCAGCTTAGGTGCGGGGCCTAGCACAGATACGCAGTATTTT. This encodes CASSLGAGPSTDTQYF. Full variable domain (rest looked up from reference TRBV7-2 and TRBJ2-3): GAGVSQSPSNKVTEKGKDVELRCDPISGHTALYWYRQSLGQGLEFLIYFQGNSAPDKSGLPSDRFSAERTGGSVSTLTIQRTQQEDSAVYLCASSLGAGPSTDTQYFGPGTRLTVL.

This chain joins TRBV11-2 and TRBJ1-1, with D unclear. Trimming took off 2 bases at V and 6 bases at J, with 4 bases between the two ends. The CDR3 loop spans 11 amino acids. In germline, CDR1 is SGHAT, CDR2 FQNNGV. CDR3 bases: TGTGCCAGCAGCTTACACTCTGAAGCTTTCTTT. Protein product: CASSLHSEAFF.

The genes are TRBV15 and TRBJ2-5; D is ambiguous. Germline-derived CDR1 and CDR2 are LNHNV and YYDKDF (reference sequence). V lost 0 bases and J lost 0, with 2 bases in between. The length of the CDR3 is 13 residues. The CDR3 sequence is CATSRDNQETQYF. The CDR3 nucleotides read TGTGCCACCAGCAGAGATAACCAAGAGACCCAGTACTTC.

This sequence joins TRBV19 and TRBJ1-2; 9 bases line up with TRBD1. The CDR3 is 13 amino acids. CDR1 LNHDA and CDR2 SQIVND come from the germline V gene (reference sequence). V lost 1 base and J lost 6; bases outside the gene matches: 0. The CDR3 nucleotides are TGTGCCAGTAGTATAGGGACAGGGGATGGCTACACCTTC. Translation gives CASSIGTGDGYTF.

The chain joins TRBV23-1 to TRBJ2-7; D is possibly TRBD2 (5 bases). TRBV23-1 counts as an open reading frame of uncertain function. With 4 bases removed from V and 7 bases from J, the gap between germline ends came to 26 bases. The CDR3 runs 17 residues. This CDR3 is CASSPNAQRTASGEQYF. For the CDR3, the DNA is TGCGCCAGCAGTCCCAACGCACAACGGACTGCGTCCGGGGAGCAGTACTTC.

V and J are TRBV7-2 and TRBJ1-1; D possibly corresponds to TRBD1 (6 bases). With 0 bases removed from V and 7 bases from J, the gap between germline ends came to 15 bases. Germline assignment: CDR1 SGHTA and CDR2 FQGNSA. The CDR3 covers 15 residues. In nucleotides, the CDR3 is TGTGCCAGCAGCTTAGCCGGGACATCCAATATTGAAGCTTTCTTT. Its translation: CASSLAGTSNIEAFF.

The chain has TRBV7-9 and TRBJ2-5; 11 nucleotides line up with TRBD2. Germline trimming cut 5 bases from V and 4 bases from J; bases unmatched to any gene: 6. The germline V gene has CDR1 SEHNR and CDR2 FQNEAQ (reference sequence). CDR3 size: 15 residues. CDR3 DNA sequence: TGTGCCAGCAGCCCACTAGCGGGAGTGGGAGAGACCCAGTACTTC. Its translation: CASSPLAGVGETQYF.

With regard to this clone: The junction and the germline gene differ at one end; a read error may be behind it. The chain links TRBV5-1 to TRBJ2-3; perhaps TRBD2 as D (6 bases). Germline CDR1 reads SGHRS; CDR2 reads YFSETQ. CDR3 length: 15 amino acids. CDR3 region: CASGLDGGGGDTQYF. The CDR3 DNA reads TGCGCCAGCGGCTTGGACGGGGGAGGTGGAGATACGCAGTATTTT.

The chain couples TRBV5-1 to TRBJ2-7; a weak D match, TRBD1 (5 bases). The CDR3 covers 14 residues. The germline V gene encodes CDR1 SGHRS and CDR2 YFSETQ. The V gene lost 2 bases and the J gene lost 2 bases, with 11 bases spanning the gap. The CDR3 region is CASSLSRTTYEQYF. Written as DNA, the CDR3 is TGCGCCAGCAGCTTATCTAGGACAACCTACGAGCAGTACTTC.

The chain carries TRBV9 and TRBJ1-1, with a weak D call TRBD1 (5 bases). Germline CDR1 and CDR2: SGDLS and YYNGEE. This CDR3 region has 13 residues. Trimming shortened V by 0 bases and J by 10 bases, and 13 bases separated the two germline ends. CDR3 residues: CASSVDVQGAAFF. Written as DNA, the CDR3 is TGTGCCAGCAGCGTAGATGTCCAAGGGGCAGCTTTCTTT.

The rearrangement links TRBV11-2 to TRBJ2-5, with D possibly being TRBD2 (6 bases). The J call is uncertain, as TRBJ2-7 better fits the DNA end. This CDR3 is built from 15 residues. Germline loops: CDR1 SGHAT, CDR2 FQNNGV. The CDR3 loop reads CASSLEEGDLYEQYF. CDR3 bases: TGTGCCAGCAGCTTAGAGGAGGGAGACCTCTACGAGCAGTACTTC.

V gene TRBV6-5 combines with J gene TRBJ2-1; D possibly corresponds to TRBD2 (6 bases). Deletions cut 1 base from V and 0 bases from J, with 10 bases between. In germline, CDR1 is MNHEY, CDR2 SVGAGI. CDR3 length: 16 amino acids. Here the CDR3 reads CASSYFSGHSYNEQFF. The CDR3, as DNA: TGTGCCAGCAGTTACTTTAGCGGCCACTCCTACAATGAGCAGTTCTTC.

This chain links TRBV4-1 with TRBJ1-1, with D possibly being TRBD1 (6 bases). The germline CDR1 and CDR2 sequences are MGHRA and YSYEKL. There are 14 residues in the CDR3. Trimming took 8 bases from V and 0 from J, leaving 13 bases between them. DNA of the CDR3: TGCGCCAGCCACAGGGTCGGGGTGAACACTGAAGCTTTCTTT. Protein sequence: CASHRVGVNTEAFF.

CDR3 loop: CASSPPVRELKNEQFF. The CDR3 nucleotides are TGTGCCAGCTCACCACCGGTGCGGGAGTTGAAAAATGAGCAGTTCTTC. The chain employs TRBV18 and TRBJ2-1; 7 bases are a match to TRBD2. CDR3 size: 16 residues. CDR1 and CDR2 from the germline V gene are KGHSH and LQKENI. Unmatched junction bases numbered 9, after V lost 0 bases and J lost 7 bases.

The CDR3 reads CASSLGPGVGVQYF. The CDR3 DNA reads TGTGCCAGCAGCTTAGGACCAGGGGTCGGGGTGCAGTACTTC. The V gene is TRBV7-9, the J gene TRBJ2-7, with a tentative D call TRBD1 (6 bases). V lost 1 base and J lost 9, with 16 bases in between. The V gene's germline CDR1 is SEHNR and CDR2 FQNEAQ (reference sequence). The CDR3 has 14 residues.

The chain links TRBV6-5 to TRBJ1-1; perhaps TRBD1 as D (6 bases). The CDR3 totals 13 residues. Trimming left V 2 bases short and J 10 bases short, with 14 bases between. The germline CDR1 and CDR2 sequences are MNHEY and SVGAGI. CDR3 residues: CASSYTGPKGAFF. CDR3 in DNA: TGTGCCAGCAGTTACACAGGGCCGAAAGGAGCTTTCTTT.